This T cell receptor beta chain stems from a study of PD-1 blockade in classical Hodgkin lymphoma. Libraries were prepared by immunoSEQ multiplex PCR; TCRdb keeps only in-frame clonotypes and omits some of them. Of more than 8,000 clones in the sample, about four fifths are singletons; the top ten hold approximately 28%. Time point defined: cycle 4 day 1 (C4D1), after 6 weeks of nivolumab. All the patients suffered relapse after autologous stem cell transplantation, and brentuximab vedotin exposure differed. The study isolated CD8+ T cells from thawed PBMCs by magnetic negative selection. The origin of this receptor is a human donor with classical Hodgkin lymphoma. Sequencing was performed on CD8+ T cells from blood, taken before the fourth cycle of nivolumab.

CDR3 nucleotides: TGTGCCAGTAGGAGCGGCTCCTACGAGCAGTACTTC. Translation: CASRSGSYEQYF. This chain joins TRBV19 and TRBJ2-7, with TRBD2 as a possible D gene (5 bases). This CDR3 is 12 amino acids long. V lost 6 bases, J lost 0 bases, and 6 bases lay in between. The germline V gene encodes CDR1 LNHDA and CDR2 SQIVND (reference sequence).